This entry lists 11 T cell receptor beta chains sequenced from one sample in a study of shared clonotypes between healthy human individuals. This table comes from immunoSEQ multiplex PCR, and its TCRdb copy is limited to in-frame clones, with some not included. This table has approximately 2,000,000 clones, roughly 92% appearing once. Sample: naive CD4+ T cells from PBMCs. Sample subset: CD45RA+ positively selected. The receptor set was obtained from a man aged 18 to 30 in good health. Some clones in this sample may be carry-over from other donors' samples.

The chain carries TRBV29-1 and TRBJ1-2; D is undetermined. In germline, CDR1 is SQVTM, CDR2 ANQGSEA. V shed 6 bases and J shed 0 bases, with 8 bases lying between them. This CDR3 region has 12 residues. CDR3 amino acids: CSVTRSNYGYTF. The CDR3 bases are TGCAGCGTAACGCGTTCTAACTATGGCTACACCTTC.

The V call is TRBV4-3, the J call TRBJ1-2; D gene unclear. The CDR3 sequence is 14 residues long. V lost 0 bases, J lost 2 bases, and 7 bases lay in between. Germline-derived CDR1 and CDR2 are LGHNA and YSLEER. The CDR3 region is CASSQDDGNYGYTF. The CDR3 DNA reads as TGCGCCAGCAGCCAAGATGACGGAAACTATGGCTACACCTTC.

The chain recombines TRBV6-1 with TRBJ2-3; D perhaps matches TRBD2 (5 bases). Trimming stripped 1 base from V and 6 bases from J, with 20 bases between. This CDR3 contains 17 residues. Germline CDR1 MNHNS, CDR2 SASEGT. CDR3 in DNA: TGTGCCAGCAGTGAAGGGGCGGCTAGCAACCTCCCCGATACGCAGTATTTT. It codes for CASSEGAASNLPDTQYF.

This clone was seen just once. The V and J genes are TRBV6-4 and TRBJ2-5; tentatively, D is TRBD1 or TRBD2 (5 bases each). The CDR3 extends over 13 amino acids. V gave up 5 bases and J gave up 5 bases, with 12 bases separating them. The V gene's germline CDR1 is MRHNA and CDR2 SNTAGT. CDR3 bases: TGTGCCAGCAGTAGGGACCAGGCGGAGACCCAGTACTTC. It translates to CASSRDQAETQYF.

This sequence joins TRBV18 and TRBJ2-1; 11 bases match TRBD2. V lost 4 bases and J lost 5; bases outside the gene matches: 4. There are 15 residues in the CDR3. From germline, CDR1 is KGHSH and CDR2 LQKENI. This chain's CDR3 is CASSLAGGPDNEQFF. The CDR3 nucleotides read TGTGCCAGCTCACTAGCGGGAGGGCCTGACAATGAGCAGTTCTTC.

The chain is built from TRBV7-8 and TRBJ1-1; D is uncertain. The CDR3 has 12 residues. V gave up 1 base and J gave up 9 bases, with 9 bases separating them. CDR1 is SGHVS, CDR2 FQNEAQ, per germline. The CDR3 coding sequence is TGTGCCAGCAGCTTAGTAACCGATAAAGCTTTCTTT. It translates to CASSLVTDKAFF.

The rearrangement links TRBV6-6 to TRBJ2-5; a weak D match, TRBD1 (6 bases). V was cut by 8 bases and J by 2 bases, with 15 bases left in between. From germline, CDR1 is MNHNY and CDR2 SVGAGI (reference sequence). The CDR3 covers 14 residues. Here the CDR3 reads CASGRDTYQETQYF. CDR3 bases: TGTGCCAGCGGCCGGGACACATATCAAGAGACCCAGTACTTC.

The J gene is TRBJ2-7, the V gene TRBV30, with D hard to call. This CDR3 is 12 amino acids long. Deletions cut 2 bases from V and 0 bases from J, with 5 bases between. From germline, CDR1 is GTSNPN and CDR2 SVGIG (reference sequence). CDR3 region: CAWSSFSYEQYF. The CDR3 bases are TGTGCCTGGAGTTCATTCTCCTACGAGCAGTACTTC.

Comment on this clone: The sample holds other DNA sequences that translate to the same CDR3. The chain recombines TRBV28 with TRBJ2-7; D tentatively reads TRBD1 or TRBD2 (5 bases each). The CDR3 runs 14 residues. The germline CDR1 and CDR2 sequences are MDHEN and SYDVKM. Trimming pared 2 bases from V and 2 bases from J, leaving 10 bases between. The CDR3 here is CASSLGREPYEQYF. The CDR3 nucleotides are TGTGCCAGCAGTTTAGGCAGGGAGCCCTACGAGCAGTACTTC.

This chain links TRBV4-2 with TRBJ1-1; D call uncertain. V lost 0 bases, J lost 3 bases, and 5 bases lay in between. The V gene's germline CDR1 is LGHNA and CDR2 YNFKEQ. The CDR3 spans 13 residues. The CDR3 sequence is CASSQESYTEAFF. As DNA, the CDR3 is TGTGCCAGCAGCCAAGAGTCGTACACTGAAGCTTTCTTT.

The gene calls are TRBV28 and TRBJ2-7; 8 positions match TRBD2. Germline V gene lookup returns CDR1 MDHEN and CDR2 SYDVKM. The CDR3 extends over 16 amino acids. J was trimmed by 1 base and V by 2 bases; bases with no gene match: 7. Written as DNA, the CDR3 is TGTGCCAGCAGTTTAGTTATTACTAGCGGTTCCTACGAGCAGTACTTC. Its protein product is CASSLVITSGSYEQYF. The variable domain in full, completed from reference TRBV28 and TRBJ2-7, reads DVKVTQSSRYLVKRTGEKVFLECVQDMDHENMFWYRQDPGLGLRLIYFSYDVKMKEKGDIPEGYSVSREKKERFSLILESASTNQTSMYLCASSLVITSGSYEQYFGPGTRLTVT.